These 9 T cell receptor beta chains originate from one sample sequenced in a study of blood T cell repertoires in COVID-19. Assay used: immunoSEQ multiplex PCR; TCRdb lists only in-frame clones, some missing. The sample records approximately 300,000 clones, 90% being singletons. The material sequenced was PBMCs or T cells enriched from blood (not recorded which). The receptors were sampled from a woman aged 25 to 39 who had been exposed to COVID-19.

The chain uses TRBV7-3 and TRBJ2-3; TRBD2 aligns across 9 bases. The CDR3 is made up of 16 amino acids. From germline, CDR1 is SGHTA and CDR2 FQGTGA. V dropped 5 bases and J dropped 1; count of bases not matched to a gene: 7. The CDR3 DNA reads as TGTGCCAGCAGCCCAAAAGGCGGGGGGGGCACAGATACGCAGTATTTT. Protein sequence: CASSPKGGGGTDTQYF. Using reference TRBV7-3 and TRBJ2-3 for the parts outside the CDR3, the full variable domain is GAGVSQTPSNKVTEKGKYVELRCDPISGHTALYWYRQSLGQGPEFLIYFQGTGAADDSGLPNDRFFAVRPEGSVSTLKIQRTERGDSAVYLCASSPKGGGGTDTQYFGPGTRLTVL.

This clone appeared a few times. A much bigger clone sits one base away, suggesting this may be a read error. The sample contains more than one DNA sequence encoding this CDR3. CDR3 in DNA: TGTGCCAGCAGCTTACAGGGTTATAGCAATCAGCCCCAGCATTTT. Amino acid sequence: CASSLQGYSNQPQHF. The gene calls are TRBV5-8 and TRBJ1-5, with a weak D call TRBD1 (6 bases). CDR1 SGHTS and CDR2 YDEGEE come from the germline V gene. Trimming removed 2 bases at V and 0 bases at J, with 9 bases between. The CDR3 has 15 amino acids.

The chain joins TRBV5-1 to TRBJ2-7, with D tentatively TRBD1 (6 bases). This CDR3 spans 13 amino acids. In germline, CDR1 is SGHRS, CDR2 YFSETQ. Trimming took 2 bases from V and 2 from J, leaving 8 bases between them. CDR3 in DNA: TGCGCCAGCAGCTTTGGACAGACCTACGAGCAGTACTTC. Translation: CASSFGQTYEQYF.

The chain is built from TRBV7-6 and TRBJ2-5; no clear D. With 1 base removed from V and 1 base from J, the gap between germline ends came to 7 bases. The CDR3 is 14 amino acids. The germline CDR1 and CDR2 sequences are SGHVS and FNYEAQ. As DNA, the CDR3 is TGTGCCAGCAGCTTAGGGCCTCTCCAAGAGACCCAGTACTTC. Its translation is CASSLGPLQETQYF. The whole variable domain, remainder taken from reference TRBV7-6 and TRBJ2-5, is GAGVSQSPRYKVTKRGQDVALRCDPISGHVSLYWYRQALGQGPEFLTYFNYEAQQDKSGLPNDRFSAERPEGSISTLTIQRTEQRDSAMYRCASSLGPLQETQYFGPGTRLLVL.

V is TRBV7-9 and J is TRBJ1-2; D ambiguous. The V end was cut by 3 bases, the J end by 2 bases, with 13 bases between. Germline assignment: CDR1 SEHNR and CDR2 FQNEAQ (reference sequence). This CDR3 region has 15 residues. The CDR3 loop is CASSLEAHFNYGYTF. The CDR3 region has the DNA TGTGCCAGCAGCTTGGAGGCCCATTTCAACTATGGCTACACCTTC.

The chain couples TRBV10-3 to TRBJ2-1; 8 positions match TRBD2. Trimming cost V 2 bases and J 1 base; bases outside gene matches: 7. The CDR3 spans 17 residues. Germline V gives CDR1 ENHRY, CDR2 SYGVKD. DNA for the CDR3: TGTGCCATCAGTGAGAGCCGCCGACTAGCGTCCTACAATGAGCAGTTCTTC. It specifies CAISESRRLASYNEQFF.

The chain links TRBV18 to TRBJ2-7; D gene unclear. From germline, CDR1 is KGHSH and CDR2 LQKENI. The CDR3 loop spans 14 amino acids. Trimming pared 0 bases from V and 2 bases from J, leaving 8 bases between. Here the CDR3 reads CASSPPSPAYEQYF. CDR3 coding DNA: TGTGCCAGCTCACCACCGTCCCCGGCCTACGAGCAGTACTTC.

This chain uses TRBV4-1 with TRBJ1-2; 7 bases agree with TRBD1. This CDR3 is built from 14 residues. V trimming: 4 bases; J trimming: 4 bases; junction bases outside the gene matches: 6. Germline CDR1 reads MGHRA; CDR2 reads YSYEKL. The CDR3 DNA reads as TGCGCCAGCAGCCCGACAGGGAACCCCTATGGCTACACCTTC. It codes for CASSPTGNPYGYTF.

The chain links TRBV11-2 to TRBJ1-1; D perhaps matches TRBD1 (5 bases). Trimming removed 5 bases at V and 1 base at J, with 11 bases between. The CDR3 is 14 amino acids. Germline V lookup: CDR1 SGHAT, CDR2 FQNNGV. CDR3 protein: CASSHPTGNTEAFF. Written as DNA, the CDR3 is TGTGCCAGCAGCCATCCTACAGGGAACACTGAAGCTTTCTTT.